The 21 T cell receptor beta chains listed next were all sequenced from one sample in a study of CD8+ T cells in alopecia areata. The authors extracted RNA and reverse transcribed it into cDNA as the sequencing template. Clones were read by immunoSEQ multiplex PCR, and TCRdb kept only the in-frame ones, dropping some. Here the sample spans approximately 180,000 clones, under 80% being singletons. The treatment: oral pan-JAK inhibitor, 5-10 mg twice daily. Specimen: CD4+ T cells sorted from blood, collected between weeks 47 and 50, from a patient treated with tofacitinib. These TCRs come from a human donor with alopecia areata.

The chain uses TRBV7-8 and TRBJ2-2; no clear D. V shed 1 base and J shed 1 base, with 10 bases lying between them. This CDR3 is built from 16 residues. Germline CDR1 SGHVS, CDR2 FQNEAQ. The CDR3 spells CASSLVPALNTGELFF. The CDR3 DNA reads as TGTGCCAGCAGCTTAGTTCCGGCCCTGAACACCGGGGAGCTGTTTTTT.

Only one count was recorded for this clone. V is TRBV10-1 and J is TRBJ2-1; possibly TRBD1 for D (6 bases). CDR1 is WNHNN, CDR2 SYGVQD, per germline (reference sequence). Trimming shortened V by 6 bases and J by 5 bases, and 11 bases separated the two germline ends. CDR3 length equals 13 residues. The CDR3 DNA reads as TGCGCCAGCAGCTTCGGACAGAACAATGAGCAGTTCTTC. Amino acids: CASSFGQNNEQFF.

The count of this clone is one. CDR3 residues: CAWKPWAGMIYEQYF. CDR3 sequence (DNA): TGTGCCTGGAAACCCTGGGCGGGTATGATCTACGAGCAGTACTTC. V and J are TRBV30 and TRBJ2-7; a weak D match, TRBD2 (5 bases). CDR1 GTSNPN and CDR2 SVGIG come from the germline V gene (reference sequence). V gave up 4 bases and J gave up 3 bases, with 19 bases separating them. CDR3 length: 15 residues.

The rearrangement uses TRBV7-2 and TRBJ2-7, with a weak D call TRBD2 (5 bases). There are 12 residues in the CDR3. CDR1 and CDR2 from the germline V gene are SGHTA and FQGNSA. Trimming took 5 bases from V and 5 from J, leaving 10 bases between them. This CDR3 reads CASSTSGNEQYF. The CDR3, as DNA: TGTGCCAGCAGCACCTCGGGGAACGAGCAGTACTTC.

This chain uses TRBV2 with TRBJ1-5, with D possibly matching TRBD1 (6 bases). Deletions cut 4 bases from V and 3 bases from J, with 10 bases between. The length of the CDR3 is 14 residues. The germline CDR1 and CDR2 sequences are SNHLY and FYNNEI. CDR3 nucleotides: TGTGCCAGCAGTGGCCGGGGGCCCAATCAGCCCCAGCATTTT. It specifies CASSGRGPNQPQHF.

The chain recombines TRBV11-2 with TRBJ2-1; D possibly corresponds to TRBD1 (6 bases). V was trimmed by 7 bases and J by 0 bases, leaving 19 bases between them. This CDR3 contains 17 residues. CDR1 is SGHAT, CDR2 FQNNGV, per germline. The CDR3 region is CASKSAPGAYSYNEQFF. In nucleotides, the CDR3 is TGTGCCAGCAAATCGGCACCAGGGGCCTACTCCTACAATGAGCAGTTCTTC. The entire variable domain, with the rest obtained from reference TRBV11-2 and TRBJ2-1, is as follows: EAGVAQSPRYKIIEKRQSVAFWCNPISGHATLYWYQQILGQGPKLLIQFQNNGVVDDSQLPKDRFSAERLKGVDSTLKIQPAKLEDSAVYLCASKSAPGAYSYNEQFFGPGTRLTVL.

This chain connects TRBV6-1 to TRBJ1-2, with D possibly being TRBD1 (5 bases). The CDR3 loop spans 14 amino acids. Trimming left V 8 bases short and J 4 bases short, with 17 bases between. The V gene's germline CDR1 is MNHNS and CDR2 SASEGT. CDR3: CASSGSQGGYGYTF. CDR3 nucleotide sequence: TGTGCCAGCTCAGGCAGCCAGGGTGGCTATGGCTACACCTTC.

The CDR3 loop is CASSLTAPYEQYF. The CDR3 DNA is TGCGCCAGCAGCCTAACAGCCCCCTACGAGCAGTACTTC. The chain couples TRBV5-1 to TRBJ2-7; D is undetermined. Trimming took off 4 bases at V and 2 bases at J, with 10 bases between the two ends. This CDR3 region has 13 residues. The V gene's germline CDR1 is SGHRS and CDR2 YFSETQ. The variable domain in full, with the rest retrieved from reference TRBV5-1 and TRBJ2-7, is KAGVTQTPRYLIKTRGQQVTLSCSPISGHRSVSWYQQTPGQGLQFLFEYFSETQRNKGNFPGRFSGRQFSNSRSEMNVSTLELGDSALYLCASSLTAPYEQYFGPGTRLTVT.

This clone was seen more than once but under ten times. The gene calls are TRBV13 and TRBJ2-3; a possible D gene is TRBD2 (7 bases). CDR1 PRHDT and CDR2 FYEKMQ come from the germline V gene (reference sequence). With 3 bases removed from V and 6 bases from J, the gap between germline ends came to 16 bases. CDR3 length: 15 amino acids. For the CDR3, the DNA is TGTGCCAGCAGCTTGGATGGCGCGGGGGCGGATACGCAGTATTTT. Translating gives CASSLDGAGADTQYF.

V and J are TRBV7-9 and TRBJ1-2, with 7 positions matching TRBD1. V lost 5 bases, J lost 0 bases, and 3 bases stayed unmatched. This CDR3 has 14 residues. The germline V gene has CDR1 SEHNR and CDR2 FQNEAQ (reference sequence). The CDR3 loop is CASSPGTANYGYTF. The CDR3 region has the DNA TGTGCCAGCAGCCCCGGGACAGCTAACTATGGCTACACCTTC.

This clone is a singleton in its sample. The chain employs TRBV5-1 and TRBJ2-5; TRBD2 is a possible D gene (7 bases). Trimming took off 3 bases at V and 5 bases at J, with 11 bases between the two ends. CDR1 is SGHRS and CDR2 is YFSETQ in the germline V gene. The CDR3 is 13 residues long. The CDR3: CASSSGGRETQYF. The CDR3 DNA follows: TGCGCCAGCAGCTCGGGGGGCCGGGAGACCCAGTACTTC.

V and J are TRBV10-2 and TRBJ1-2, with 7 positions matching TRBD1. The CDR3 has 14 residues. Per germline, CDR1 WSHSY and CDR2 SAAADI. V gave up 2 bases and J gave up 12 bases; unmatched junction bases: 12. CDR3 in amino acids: CASSEQGQNWCHTF. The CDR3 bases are TGCGCCAGCAGTGAGCAGGGACAGAATTGGTGTCACACCTTC.

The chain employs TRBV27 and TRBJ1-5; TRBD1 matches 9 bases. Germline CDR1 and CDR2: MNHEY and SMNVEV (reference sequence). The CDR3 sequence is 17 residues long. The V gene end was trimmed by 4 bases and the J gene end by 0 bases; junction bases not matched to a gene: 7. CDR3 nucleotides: TGTGCCAGCAGTTCCCAAGGGGGACAGGGTAGCAATCAGCCCCAGCATTTT. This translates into CASSSQGGQGSNQPQHF.

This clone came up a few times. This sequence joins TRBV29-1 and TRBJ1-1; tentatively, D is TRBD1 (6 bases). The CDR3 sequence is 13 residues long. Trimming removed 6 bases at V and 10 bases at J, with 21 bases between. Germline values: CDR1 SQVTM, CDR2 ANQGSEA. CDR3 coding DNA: TGCAGCGTGGCGCGGGACACTCCCTTCCGAGCTTTCTTT. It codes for CSVARDTPFRAFF.

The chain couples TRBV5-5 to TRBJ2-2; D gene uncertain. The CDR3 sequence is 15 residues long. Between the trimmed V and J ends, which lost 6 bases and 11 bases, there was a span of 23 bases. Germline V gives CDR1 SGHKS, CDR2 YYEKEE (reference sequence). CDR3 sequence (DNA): TGTGCCAGCACCCAGCAACTCATCCGTACTGGCGAGCTGTTTTTT. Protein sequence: CASTQQLIRTGELFF. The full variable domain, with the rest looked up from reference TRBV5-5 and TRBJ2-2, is DAGVTQSPTHLIKTRGQQVTLRCSPISGHKSVSWYQQVLGQGPQFIFQYYEKEERGRGNFPDRFSARQFPNYSSELNVNALLLGDSALYLCASTQQLIRTGELFFGEGSRLTVL.

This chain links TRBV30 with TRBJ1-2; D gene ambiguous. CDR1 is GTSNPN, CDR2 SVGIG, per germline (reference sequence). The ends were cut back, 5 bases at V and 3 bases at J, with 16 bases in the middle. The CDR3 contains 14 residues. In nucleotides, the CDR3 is TGTGCCTGGCGGAGGGCCAGGCCCGACTATGGCTACACCTTC. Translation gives CAWRRARPDYGYTF.

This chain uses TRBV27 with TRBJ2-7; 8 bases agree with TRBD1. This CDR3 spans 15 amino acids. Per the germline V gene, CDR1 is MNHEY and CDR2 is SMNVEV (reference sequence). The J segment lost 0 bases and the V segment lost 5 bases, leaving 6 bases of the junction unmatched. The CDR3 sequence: CASSKGTGDSYEQYF. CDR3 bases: TGTGCCAGCAGTAAGGGGACAGGCGACTCCTACGAGCAGTACTTC.

The CDR3 spells CASSRDRVGEQYF. In nucleotides, the CDR3 is TGTGCCAGCAGCCGGGACAGGGTAGGAGAGCAGTACTTC. V is TRBV7-9 and J is TRBJ2-7; 9 bases are shared with TRBD1. V dropped 5 bases and J dropped 7; count of bases not matched to a gene: 6. The germline V gene encodes CDR1 SEHNR and CDR2 FQNEAQ (reference sequence). The CDR3 length is 13 residues.

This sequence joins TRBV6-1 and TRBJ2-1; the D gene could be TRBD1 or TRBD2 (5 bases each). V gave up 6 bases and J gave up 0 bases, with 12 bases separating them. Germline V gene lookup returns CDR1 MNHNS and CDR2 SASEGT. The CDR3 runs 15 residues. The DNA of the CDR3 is TGTGCCAGCAGAAGAGGGACCCTCTCCTACAATGAGCAGTTCTTC. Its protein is CASRRGTLSYNEQFF.

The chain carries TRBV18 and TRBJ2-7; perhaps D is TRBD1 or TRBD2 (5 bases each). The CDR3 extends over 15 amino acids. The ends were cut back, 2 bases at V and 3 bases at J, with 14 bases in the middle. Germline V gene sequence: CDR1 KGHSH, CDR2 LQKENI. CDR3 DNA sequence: TGTGCCAGCTCACCAAGGGACGCCTCCCTCTACGAGCAGTACTTC. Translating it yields CASSPRDASLYEQYF.

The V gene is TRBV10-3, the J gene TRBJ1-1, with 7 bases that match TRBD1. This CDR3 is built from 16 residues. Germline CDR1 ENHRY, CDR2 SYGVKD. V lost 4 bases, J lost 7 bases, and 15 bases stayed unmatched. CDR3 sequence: CAISGGTVAHHYEAFF. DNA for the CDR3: TGTGCCATCAGTGGGGGGACAGTCGCACACCATTATGAAGCTTTCTTT.